These 30 T cell receptor beta chains were all obtained from the same sample, sequenced in a study of blood T cell repertoires in COVID-19. Generated by immunoSEQ multiplex PCR, the TCRdb table keeps only in-frame clones and is missing some. The sample has about 100,000 clones, 85% seen once. Source material: peripheral blood. The receptors were sampled from a man aged 50 to 59 with active or convalescent COVID-19.

The chain is built from TRBV7-8 and TRBJ2-3; 10 bases are a match to TRBD1. With V trimmed by 1 base and J by 4 bases, 2 bases remained unmatched. The CDR3 is made up of 15 amino acids. Germline assignment: CDR1 SGHVS and CDR2 FQNEAQ. CDR3 residues: CASSLVGTGADTQYF. The CDR3 nucleotides are TGTGCCAGCAGCTTAGTGGGGACAGGGGCAGATACGCAGTATTTT.

The table lists this clone with a count of one. The chain joins TRBV9 to TRBJ2-4, with D possibly TRBD2 on 6 matching bases. The germline gives CDR1 SGDLS, CDR2 YYNGEE. Trimming left V 0 bases short and J 2 bases short, with 9 bases between. The length of the CDR3 is 15 residues. Written as DNA, the CDR3 is TGTGCCAGCAGCGTAGCGGGAGACCCCAAAAACATTCAGTACTTC. Its protein is CASSVAGDPKNIQYF.

The rearrangement uses TRBV7-3 and TRBJ2-1; possible D gene TRBD2, 6 bases. CDR3 size: 14 residues. Per the germline V gene, CDR1 is SGHTA and CDR2 is FQGTGA. Trimming shortened V by 5 bases and J by 2 bases, and 10 bases separated the two germline ends. The CDR3 sequence: CASSLSGTYNEQFF. In nucleotides, the CDR3 is TGTGCCAGCAGCCTTAGCGGAACCTACAATGAGCAGTTCTTC.

The J gene is TRBJ2-1, the V gene TRBV5-4, with 7 bases fitting TRBD2. The CDR3 has 15 residues. V was pared by 4 bases and J by 3 bases, with 7 bases of the junction left unmatched. Germline-derived CDR1 and CDR2 are SGHNT and YYREEE (reference sequence). The CDR3 loop reads CASSRTSDDYNEQFF. DNA for the CDR3: TGTGCCAGCAGCCGTACTAGCGACGACTACAATGAGCAGTTCTTC.

The chain joins TRBV27 to TRBJ2-5; D perhaps matches TRBD1 (6 bases). There are 15 residues in the CDR3. V was clipped by 0 bases and J by 9 bases, with 17 bases between them. Germline-derived CDR1 and CDR2 are MNHEY and SMNVEV (reference sequence). The CDR3 spells CASSLSAGTSRAQYF. CDR3 sequence (DNA): TGTGCCAGCAGTTTATCGGCAGGGACATCAAGGGCCCAGTACTTC.

The gene calls are TRBV3-1 (or the pseudogene TRBV3-2) and TRBJ1-4; a possible D gene is TRBD1 (5 bases). This CDR3 is 15 amino acids long. CDR1 LGHDT and CDR2 YNNKEL come from the germline V gene (reference sequence). Trimming left V 4 bases short and J 6 bases short, with 15 bases between. CDR3 amino acids: CASSPRWGRDEKLFF. The CDR3 DNA follows: TGTGCCAGCAGCCCCAGGTGGGGGAGGGATGAAAAACTGTTTTTT.

This rearrangement joins TRBV3-1 (or the pseudogene TRBV3-2) to TRBJ2-5, with 7 bases fitting TRBD1. The length of the CDR3 is 16 residues. Germline V gives CDR1 LGHDT, CDR2 YNNKEL (reference sequence). V was pared by 2 bases and J by 7 bases, with 13 bases of the junction left unmatched. The CDR3 region is CASSQLPGRSGGTQYF. The CDR3 nucleotides read TGTGCCAGCAGCCAACTACCGGGACGCTCAGGGGGGACCCAGTACTTC.

The V gene is TRBV28, the J gene TRBJ2-7, with 11 bases aligning to TRBD1. J gave up 5 bases and V 3 bases, and 6 bases lay outside the gene matches. Germline values: CDR1 MDHEN, CDR2 SYDVKM. The CDR3 is made up of 15 amino acids. This chain's CDR3 is CASSFIGQGANEQYF. The CDR3 nucleotides read TGTGCCAGCAGTTTCATAGGACAGGGGGCGAACGAGCAGTACTTC.

The V gene is TRBV5-1, the J gene TRBJ1-2, with D possibly matching TRBD1 (5 bases). The V gene's germline CDR1 is SGHRS and CDR2 YFSETQ. This CDR3 spans 16 amino acids. Trimming removed 0 bases from V and 4 bases from J, with 16 bases in between. CDR3 sequence reads: CASSLGPTTGRYGYTF. As DNA, the CDR3 is TGCGCCAGCAGCTTGGGACCTACAACAGGACGCTATGGCTACACCTTC.

The chain joins TRBV6-5 to TRBJ2-5; the D gene is possibly TRBD2 (6 bases). Germline V lookup: CDR1 MNHEY, CDR2 SVGAGI. Trimming removed 6 bases from V and 4 bases from J, with 12 bases in between. The CDR3 spans 13 residues. As DNA, the CDR3 is TGTGCCAGCAGATTTACCGGGGGAGAGACCCAGTACTTC. Residues: CASRFTGGETQYF.

This clone was detected only once. The chain uses TRBV7-3 and TRBJ2-3; the match to TRBD1 covers 7 bases. V lost 4 bases to trimming and J lost 8 bases; unmatched junction nucleotides: 15. This CDR3 is 16 amino acids long. The germline V gene has CDR1 SGHTA and CDR2 FQGTGA. Here the CDR3 reads CASSSQRAGGSSTQYF. DNA for the CDR3: TGTGCCAGCAGCTCCCAAAGGGCAGGGGGTAGCAGTACGCAGTATTTT.

The rearrangement uses TRBV19 and TRBJ2-2; D is ambiguous. CDR1 and CDR2 from the germline V gene are LNHDA and SQIVND (reference sequence). The CDR3 consists of 18 residues. V was cut by 3 bases and J by 0 bases, with 17 bases left in between. The CDR3 sequence: CASSMFSSIIANTGELFF. The DNA of the CDR3 is TGTGCCAGTAGTATGTTTAGCTCGATAATCGCGAACACCGGGGAGCTGTTTTTT.

This clone has a count of ten or more. The chain is built from TRBV12-2 and TRBJ2-5; TRBD2, as called in the table, went unchecked against the DNA. TRBV12-2 is a listed pseudogene. There are 14 residues in the CDR3. The CDR3 region is CASRDILDPETQYF. CDR3 bases: TGTGCAAGTCGCGACATACTAGACCCAGAGACCCAGTACTTC.

The chain carries TRBV6-5 and TRBJ1-5; D possibly corresponds to TRBD1 (6 bases). Germline assignment: CDR1 MNHEY and CDR2 SVGAGI. Trimming left V 6 bases short and J 7 bases short, with 10 bases between. The CDR3 contains 12 residues. CDR3 DNA: TGTGCCAGCAGGGGGGCGCAACAGCCCCAGCATTTT. Translation: CASRGAQQPQHF.

The chain couples TRBV4-1 to TRBJ2-7; maybe TRBD1 (5 bases). Trimming removed 4 bases at V and 3 bases at J, with 16 bases between. CDR3 size: 15 residues. Germline V lookup: CDR1 MGHRA, CDR2 YSYEKL. DNA for the CDR3: TGCGCCAGCAGCCCGAACGGCAGGGCCGTCTACGAGCAGTACTTC. Protein: CASSPNGRAVYEQYF.

This clone was picked up a small number of times. CDR3 sequence: CASRLTTAADNEQFF. CDR3 nucleotide sequence: TGCGCCAGCAGACTGACGACGGCGGCGGACAATGAGCAGTTCTTC. The V and J genes are TRBV4-1 and TRBJ2-1; D gene unclear. In germline, CDR1 is MGHRA, CDR2 YSYEKL. Trimming pared 6 bases from V and 5 bases from J, leaving 17 bases between. The length of the CDR3 is 15 residues.

This rearrangement joins TRBV19 to TRBJ1-1, with a weak D call TRBD1 (6 bases). The CDR3 has 15 residues. Looked up from germline, CDR1 is LNHDA and CDR2 is SQIVND (reference sequence). Trimming removed 3 bases from V and 2 bases from J, with 13 bases in between. The CDR3 DNA follows: TGTGCCAGTAGTATGTTGGGCAGGGGCAACACTGAAGCTTTCTTT. This translates into CASSMLGRGNTEAFF.

This sequence joins TRBV6-6 and TRBJ2-7; tentative D call: TRBD1 (6 bases). Germline-derived CDR1 and CDR2 are MNHNY and SVGAGI (reference sequence). Trimming cost V 4 bases and J 0 bases, with 16 bases left between them. The CDR3 is 16 amino acids. CDR3 sequence: CASSLSGALNSYEQYF. The CDR3 region has the DNA TGTGCCAGCAGTTTATCAGGGGCCTTAAACTCCTACGAGCAGTACTTC.

This chain uses TRBV7-3 with TRBJ2-5, with D tentatively TRBD1 (6 bases). Germline loops: CDR1 SGHTA, CDR2 FQGTGA. Between the trimmed V and J ends, which lost 5 bases and 9 bases, there was a span of 25 bases. The CDR3 is made up of 16 amino acids. Written as DNA, the CDR3 is TGTGCCAGCAGCGCCACAGGGTTCCGAGAGATAGGGGCCCAGTACTTC. This translates into CASSATGFREIGAQYF. Looking up the rest from reference TRBV7-3 and TRBJ2-5 gives the full variable domain: GAGVSQTPSNKVTEKGKYVELRCDPISGHTALYWYRQSLGQGPEFLIYFQGTGAADDSGLPNDRFFAVRPEGSVSTLKIQRTERGDSAVYLCASSATGFREIGAQYFGPGTRLLVL.

This sequence joins TRBV6-6 and TRBJ1-2, with D maybe TRBD1 (5 bases). In germline, CDR1 is MNHNY, CDR2 SVGAGI (reference sequence). Trimming took 4 bases from V and 7 from J, leaving 16 bases between them. The CDR3 length is 14 residues. The CDR3 nucleotides are TGTGCCAGCAGTTCCACAGGTTCCCTTAGTGGCTACACCTTC. This sequence encodes CASSSTGSLSGYTF.

This CDR3 reads CASSRGEGATPYEQYF. For the CDR3, the DNA is TGTGCCAGTAGTAGAGGGGAGGGCGCCACCCCCTACGAGCAGTACTTC. The J gene is TRBJ2-7, the V gene TRBV19; 7 nucleotides align to TRBD2. The CDR3 extends over 16 amino acids. Germline trimming cut 4 bases from V and 2 bases from J; bases unmatched to any gene: 11. Germline V gene sequence: CDR1 LNHDA, CDR2 SQIVND (reference sequence).

This clone was seen more than once but under ten times. The chain links TRBV5-1 to TRBJ2-3; tentatively, D is TRBD2 (8 bases). The CDR3 covers 17 residues. The germline V gene encodes CDR1 SGHRS and CDR2 YFSETQ. V lost 4 bases to trimming and J lost 5 bases, with 23 bases between them. CDR3 bases: TGCGCCAGCAGCGATGGTCCGGGAGGGGGCACGGGAGATACGCAGTATTTT. Its protein product is CASSDGPGGGTGDTQYF.

The chain uses TRBV3-1 (or the pseudogene TRBV3-2) and TRBJ2-1; 8 nucleotides align to TRBD2. The CDR3 sequence is 15 residues long. Trimming took 4 bases from V and 0 from J; bases not matched to a gene: 2. CDR1 and CDR2 (germline): LGHDT, YNNKEL (reference sequence). CDR3 in DNA: TGTGCCAGCAGCCTACTAGCGGCCTCCTACAATGAGCAGTTCTTC. Translating gives CASSLLAASYNEQFF.

The chain couples TRBV6-6 to TRBJ2-1, with a weak D call TRBD1 (7 bases). V lost 2 bases to trimming and J lost 7 bases, with 15 bases between them. This CDR3 region has 15 residues. The V gene's germline CDR1 is MNHNY and CDR2 SVGAGI (reference sequence). The CDR3 loop reads CASSYTGATRNEQFF. CDR3 sequence (DNA): TGTGCCAGCAGTTACACAGGGGCGACTAGGAATGAGCAGTTCTTC.

This chain connects TRBV25-1 to TRBJ2-1; 7 nucleotides line up with TRBD2. Germline V lookup: CDR1 MGHDK, CDR2 SYGVNS. The V and J ends lost 0 bases and 1 base, in that order; junction bases with no gene match: 3. The CDR3 has 16 amino acids. CDR3 coding DNA: TGTGCCAGCAGTGAATATAAAGCGGGATCCTACAATGAGCAGTTCTTC. Translation gives CASSEYKAGSYNEQFF.

The V gene is TRBV5-8, the J gene TRBJ2-1; D may be TRBD2 (6 bases). The V gene lost 4 bases and the J gene lost 0 bases, with 8 bases spanning the gap. This CDR3 has 14 amino acids. Germline V gene data show CDR1 as SGHTS and CDR2 as YDEGEE. The CDR3 is CASSGGTSYNEQFF. Here the CDR3 DNA reads TGTGCCAGCAGCGGCGGGACCTCCTACAATGAGCAGTTCTTC.

The chain links TRBV3-1 (or the pseudogene TRBV3-2) to TRBJ2-5; 13 bases are a match to TRBD2. Germline V gene sequence: CDR1 LGHDT, CDR2 YNNKEL (reference sequence). The ends lost 4 bases at V and 2 bases at J; junction bases unmatched: 4. The CDR3 is 16 amino acids. The CDR3 DNA reads TGTGCCAGCAGCCGAGGGACTAGCGGGAAACAAGAGACCCAGTACTTC. Translating it yields CASSRGTSGKQETQYF.

The genes are TRBV19 and TRBJ2-5, with D possibly matching TRBD1 (5 bases). From germline, CDR1 is LNHDA and CDR2 SQIVND (reference sequence). This CDR3 spans 14 amino acids. The V end lost 4 bases, the J end lost 3 bases, and 12 bases lay between the germline ends. The CDR3 DNA is TGTGCCAGTAGTAAGGCAGGGAACGAAGAGACCCAGTACTTC. It codes for CASSKAGNEETQYF.

This clone was observed a few times. The chain joins TRBV7-8 to TRBJ2-7; 8 nucleotides agree with TRBD1. The CDR3 extends over 14 amino acids. Germline V lookup: CDR1 SGHVS, CDR2 FQNEAQ. J gave up 3 bases and V 5 bases, and 6 bases lay outside the gene matches. CDR3 sequence reads: CASSPRTGSYEQYF. In DNA, the CDR3 is TGTGCCAGCAGCCCGAGGACAGGGAGCTACGAGCAGTACTTC. Using reference TRBV7-8 and TRBJ2-7 for the parts outside the CDR3, the full variable domain is GAGVSQSPRYKVAKRGQDVALRCDPISGHVSLFWYQQALGQGPEFLTYFQNEAQLDKSGLPSDRFFAERPEGSVSTLKIQRTQQEDSAVYLCASSPRTGSYEQYFGPGTRLTVT.

This clone was observed once. This chain connects TRBV28 to TRBJ2-7, with D possibly being TRBD2 (5 bases). The CDR3 length is 15 residues. V was shortened by 3 bases and J by 5 bases, with 17 bases between the two germline ends. Germline lookup yields CDR1 MDHEN and CDR2 SYDVKM. CDR3 in DNA: TGTGCCAGCAGTTTGCTCCAGCGGAGGACTGACGAGCAGTACTTC. This translates into CASSLLQRRTDEQYF.